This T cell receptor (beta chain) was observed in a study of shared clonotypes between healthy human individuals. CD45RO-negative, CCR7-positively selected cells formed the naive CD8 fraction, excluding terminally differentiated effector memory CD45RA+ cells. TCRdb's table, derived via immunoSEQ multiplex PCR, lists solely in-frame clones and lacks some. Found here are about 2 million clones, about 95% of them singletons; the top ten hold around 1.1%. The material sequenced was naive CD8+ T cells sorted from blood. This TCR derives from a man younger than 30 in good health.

The CDR3 coding sequence is TGCAGCGTTACCGGGACGGCTGGACCCTACGAGCAGTACTTC. It specifies CSVTGTAGPYEQYF. The J gene is TRBJ2-7, the V gene TRBV29-1; D tentatively reads TRBD1 or TRBD2 (5 bases each). There are 14 residues in the CDR3. Germline V gene sequence: CDR1 SQVTM, CDR2 ANQGSEA. V lost 5 bases, J lost 2 bases, and 16 bases lay in between.